The 19 T cell receptor beta chains presented below share a single source sample, sequenced in a study of T cells in localized non-small cell lung cancer. Sequenced by immunoSEQ multiplex PCR; TCRdb stores in-frame clones only, minus some. The sample gives approximately 31,000 clones, about nine tenths of which show up once; approximately 4% is in the top ten. The sample in question was peripheral blood, obtained before any cancer treatment. The receptors here all came from a male donor aged 60 or older with stage III lung adenocarcinoma.

The chain links TRBV2 to TRBJ1-1, with D unresolved. This CDR3 region has 12 residues. CDR1 and CDR2 from the germline V gene are SNHLY and FYNNEI. V lost 5 bases and J 0 bases, leaving 4 bases between the germline ends. In nucleotides, the CDR3 is TGTGCCAGCAGTATACTGAACACTGAAGCTTTCTTT. The encoded protein is CASSILNTEAFF.

The V call is TRBV5-1, the J call TRBJ2-1; the D call may be TRBD1 or TRBD2 (5 bases each). V was pared by 0 bases and J by 2 bases, with 18 bases between. Germline lookup yields CDR1 SGHRS and CDR2 YFSETQ. The CDR3 is 18 amino acids. The CDR3: CASSLGGLLEGTYNEQFF. CDR3 nucleotides: TGCGCCAGCAGCTTGGGGGGGTTACTAGAGGGGACCTACAATGAGCAGTTCTTC.

V is TRBV27 and J is TRBJ2-1, with 10 bases that match TRBD1. Germline V gene lookup returns CDR1 MNHEY and CDR2 SMNVEV (reference sequence). The CDR3 length is 16 residues. After removal of 5 bases from V and 6 bases from J, the junction contained 10 bases not matched to a gene. The CDR3 nucleotides are TGTGCCAGCAGTCCGCAAGGGACAGGGGTATTCAATGAGCAGTTCTTC. It encodes CASSPQGTGVFNEQFF.

The chain links TRBV19 to TRBJ2-2; no reliable D call. The CDR3 has 13 residues. The germline gives CDR1 LNHDA, CDR2 SQIVND (reference sequence). Trimming removed 9 bases from V and 6 bases from J, with 14 bases in between. The CDR3, as DNA: TGTGCCAGCCACATCGGGCTGGCCGGGGAGCTGTTTTTT. Translated: CASHIGLAGELFF.

V gene TRBV4-2 combines with J gene TRBJ2-1; D is undetermined. V was cut by 1 base and J by 10 bases, with 5 bases left in between. The CDR3 has 11 residues. Germline-derived CDR1 and CDR2 are LGHNA and YNFKEQ. CDR3 DNA sequence: TGTGCCAGCAGCCAAGTAGAAGAGCAGTTCTTC. It specifies CASSQVEEQFF.

The CDR3 DNA sequence: TGTGCCAGCAGTTGGGGACTAGCGGGGCAAGAGACCCAGTACTTC. Translating gives CASSWGLAGQETQYF. The chain combines TRBV27 with TRBJ2-5; TRBD2 matches at 13 bases. With 4 bases clipped from V and 2 bases from J, the junction kept 1 base outside the gene matches. The CDR3 sequence is 15 residues long. Germline CDR1 is MNHEY and CDR2 is SMNVEV (reference sequence).

CDR3 loop: CASRGGIGQPQHF. CDR3 nucleotide sequence: TGTGCCAGCCGCGGGGGAATCGGTCAGCCCCAGCATTTT. This chain connects TRBV6-1 to TRBJ1-5; possibly TRBD1 for D (5 bases). Trimming took off 8 bases at V and 6 bases at J, with 14 bases between the two ends. CDR1 and CDR2 (germline): MNHNS, SASEGT. CDR3 length: 13 amino acids.

The chain combines TRBV5-4 with TRBJ2-7, with 7 bases matching TRBD1. Germline assignment: CDR1 SGHNT and CDR2 YYREEE (reference sequence). V lost 2 bases to trimming and J lost 4 bases; unmatched junction nucleotides: 6. The CDR3 totals 14 residues. CDR3 loop: CASSFAGTVYEQYF. CDR3 nucleotide sequence: TGTGCCAGCAGCTTTGCCGGGACAGTGTACGAGCAGTACTTC.

This clone appeared once. The chain uses TRBV19 and TRBJ1-2; D ambiguous. The CDR3 length is 15 residues. The ends were cut back, 4 bases at V and 4 bases at J, with 16 bases in the middle. Looked up from germline, CDR1 is LNHDA and CDR2 is SQIVND (reference sequence). CDR3 region: CASSTAEGARYGYTF. DNA for the CDR3: TGTGCCAGTAGTACCGCGGAGGGAGCCCGCTATGGCTACACCTTC.

By share, this clone counts as medium-sized. The rearrangement joins TRBV6-5 to TRBJ1-1, with no clear D. The germline V gene has CDR1 MNHEY and CDR2 SVGAGI. The CDR3 covers 10 residues. The germline V and J ends were trimmed by 8 bases and 5 bases, with 6 bases remaining between them. CDR3 in DNA: TGTGCCAGCTCTGTAACTGAAGCTTTCTTT. Amino acids: CASSVTEAFF.

V gene TRBV6-1 combines with J gene TRBJ2-2; 10 bases align to TRBD1. CDR1 and CDR2 (germline): MNHNS, SASEGT. The CDR3 spans 20 residues. The trim removed 2 bases at V and 7 bases at J, leaving 19 bases unmatched. The CDR3 here is CASSEFPGGTGQGIFGELFF. CDR3 nucleotide sequence: TGTGCCAGCAGTGAATTTCCGGGGGGGACGGGACAGGGGATATTCGGGGAGCTGTTTTTT.

The chain joins TRBV14 to TRBJ1-1, with D maybe TRBD1 (6 bases). Per the germline V gene, CDR1 is SGHDN and CDR2 is FVKESK. The CDR3 totals 14 residues. Deletions cut 4 bases from V and 1 base from J, with 10 bases between. CDR3 coding DNA: TGTGCCAGCAGCCCCTGGACAGAGAACACTGAAGCTTTCTTT. Its protein product is CASSPWTENTEAFF.

The V gene is TRBV15, the J gene TRBJ2-1; no firm D call. The CDR3 contains 13 residues. The ends were cut back, 0 bases at V and 6 bases at J, with 6 bases in the middle. Looked up from germline, CDR1 is LNHNV and CDR2 is YYDKDF (reference sequence). The CDR3 sequence is CATSRDTVNEQFF. Here the CDR3 DNA reads TGTGCCACCAGCAGAGACACAGTCAATGAGCAGTTCTTC.

This clone was seen more than once but under ten times. CDR3 DNA sequence: TGTGCCAGCAGTGAAGCCGGGGGCGGCGACGAGCAGTACTTC. Its protein is CASSEAGGGDEQYF. The gene calls are TRBV6-1 and TRBJ2-7; D possibly matches TRBD1 or TRBD2 (6 bases each). V dropped 0 bases and J dropped 5 bases, with 11 bases sitting between them. CDR1 is MNHNS, CDR2 SASEGT, per germline. This CDR3 comprises 14 residues.

The genes are TRBV7-6 and TRBJ1-2; no reliable D call. Germline-derived CDR1 and CDR2 are SGHVS and FNYEAQ. The CDR3 has 11 residues. V lost 6 bases, J lost 4 bases, and 6 bases lay in between. The CDR3 DNA follows: TGTGCCAGCAGTCCCGGCTATGGCTACACCTTC. It specifies CASSPGYGYTF.

The chain links TRBV7-2 to TRBJ2-7; a weak D match, TRBD2 (5 bases). Per the germline V gene, CDR1 is SGHTA and CDR2 is FQGNSA. V was trimmed by 7 bases and J by 7 bases, leaving 20 bases between them. The CDR3 length is 14 residues. The CDR3 is CASTALAVAGEQYF. The DNA of the CDR3 is TGTGCCAGCACCGCACTCGCGGTTGCGGGTGAGCAGTACTTC.

This rearrangement joins TRBV7-3 to TRBJ2-7; D gene uncertain. Germline lookup yields CDR1 SGHTA and CDR2 FQGTGA. This CDR3 has 12 residues. V lost 3 bases and J lost 3, with 6 bases in between. CDR3 amino acids: CASSLVSYEQYF. The CDR3 DNA is TGTGCCAGCAGCTTGGTGAGCTACGAGCAGTACTTC.

Written as DNA, the CDR3 is TGTGCTTGGGAGGCCCCTGATGGCGAGACCCAGTACTTC. Encoded protein: CAWEAPDGETQYF. The rearrangement joins TRBV2 to TRBJ2-5; D possibly corresponds to TRBD2 (6 bases). The CDR3 consists of 13 residues. In germline, CDR1 is SNHLY, CDR2 FYNNEI.

The J gene is TRBJ1-2, the V gene TRBV4-2; 8 nucleotides agree with TRBD1. Germline V gene lookup returns CDR1 LGHNA and CDR2 YNFKEQ. The V gene end was trimmed by 4 bases and the J gene end by 2 bases; junction bases not matched to a gene: 30. The CDR3 runs to 23 residues. The CDR3 here is CASSRRNLPATLRGQGANYGYTF. The CDR3 coding sequence is TGTGCCAGCAGCCGACGAAACCTCCCCGCAACACTAAGAGGACAGGGAGCGAACTATGGCTACACCTTC.